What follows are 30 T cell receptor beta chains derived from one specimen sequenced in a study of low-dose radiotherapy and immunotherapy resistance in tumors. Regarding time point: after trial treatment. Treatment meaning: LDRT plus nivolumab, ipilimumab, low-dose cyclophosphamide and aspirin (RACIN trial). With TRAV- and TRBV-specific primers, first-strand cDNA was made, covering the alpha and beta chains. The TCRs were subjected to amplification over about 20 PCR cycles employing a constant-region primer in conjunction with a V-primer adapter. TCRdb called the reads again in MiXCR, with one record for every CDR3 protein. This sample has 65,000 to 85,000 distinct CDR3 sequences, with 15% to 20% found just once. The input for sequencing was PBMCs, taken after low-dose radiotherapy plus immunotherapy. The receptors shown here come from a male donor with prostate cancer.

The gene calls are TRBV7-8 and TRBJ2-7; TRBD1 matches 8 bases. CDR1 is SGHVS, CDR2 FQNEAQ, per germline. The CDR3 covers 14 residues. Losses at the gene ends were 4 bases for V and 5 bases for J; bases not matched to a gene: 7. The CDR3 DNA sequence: TGTGCCAGCAGCTCGGACAGGGTTGAGAACGAGCAGTACTTC. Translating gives CASSSDRVENEQYF. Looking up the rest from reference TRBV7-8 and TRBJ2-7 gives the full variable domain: GAGVSQSPRYKVAKRGQDVALRCDPISGHVSLFWYQQALGQGPEFLTYFQNEAQLDKSGLPSDRFFAERPEGSVSTLKIQRTQQEDSAVYLCASSSDRVENEQYFGPGTRLTVT.

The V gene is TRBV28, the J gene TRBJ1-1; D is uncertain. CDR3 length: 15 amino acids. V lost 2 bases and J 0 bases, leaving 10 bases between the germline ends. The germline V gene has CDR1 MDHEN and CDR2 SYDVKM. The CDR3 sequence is CASSLRPGVNTEAFF. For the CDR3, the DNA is TGTGCCAGCAGTTTACGTCCCGGGGTGAACACTGAAGCTTTCTTT. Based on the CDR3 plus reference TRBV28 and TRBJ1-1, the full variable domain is DVKVTQSSRYLVKRTGEKVFLECVQDMDHENMFWYRQDPGLGLRLIYFSYDVKMKEKGDIPEGYSVSREKKERFSLILESASTNQTSMYLCASSLRPGVNTEAFFGQGTRLTVV.

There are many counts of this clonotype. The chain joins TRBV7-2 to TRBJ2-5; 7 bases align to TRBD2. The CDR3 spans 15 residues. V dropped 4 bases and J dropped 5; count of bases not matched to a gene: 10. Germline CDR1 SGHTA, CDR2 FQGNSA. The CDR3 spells CASSSIPGRGETQYF. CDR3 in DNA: TGTGCCAGCAGCTCAATCCCCGGGCGGGGGGAGACCCAGTACTTC. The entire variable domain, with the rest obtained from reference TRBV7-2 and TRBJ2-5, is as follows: GAGVSQSPSNKVTEKGKDVELRCDPISGHTALYWYRQSLGQGLEFLIYFQGNSAPDKSGLPSDRFSAERTGGSVSTLTIQRTQQEDSAVYLCASSSIPGRGETQYFGPGTRLLVL.

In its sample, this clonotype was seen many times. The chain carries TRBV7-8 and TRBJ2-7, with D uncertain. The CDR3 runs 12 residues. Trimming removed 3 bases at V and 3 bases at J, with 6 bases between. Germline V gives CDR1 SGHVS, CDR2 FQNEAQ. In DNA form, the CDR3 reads TGTGCCAGCAGCTTCGACGGCTACGAGCAGTACTTC. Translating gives CASSFDGYEQYF.

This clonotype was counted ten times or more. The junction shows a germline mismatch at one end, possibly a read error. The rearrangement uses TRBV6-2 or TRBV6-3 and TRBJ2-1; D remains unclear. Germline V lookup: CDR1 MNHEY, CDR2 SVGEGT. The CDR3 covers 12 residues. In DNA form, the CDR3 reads TGTGCCAGCAGTTACACGATCAATCAGCAGTTCTTC. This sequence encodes CASSYTINQQFF.

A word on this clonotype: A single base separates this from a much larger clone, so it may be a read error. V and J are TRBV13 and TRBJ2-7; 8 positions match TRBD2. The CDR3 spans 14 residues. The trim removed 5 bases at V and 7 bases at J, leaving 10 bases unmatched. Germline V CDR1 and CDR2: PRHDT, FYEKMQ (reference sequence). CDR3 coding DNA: TGTGCCAGCAGCGGCCAACTAGCGGTCAATGAGCAGTACTTC. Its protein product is CASSGQLAVNEQYF.

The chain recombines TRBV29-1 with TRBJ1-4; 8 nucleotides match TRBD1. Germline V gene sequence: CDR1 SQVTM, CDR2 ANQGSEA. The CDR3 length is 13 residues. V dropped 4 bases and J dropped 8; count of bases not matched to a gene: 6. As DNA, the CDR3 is TGCAGCGTTGCGGGGCAGGGGGCGGAAAAACTGTTTTTT. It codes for CSVAGQGAEKLFF. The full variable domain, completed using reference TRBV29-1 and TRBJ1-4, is SAVISQKPSRDICQRGTSLTIQCQVDSQVTMMFWYRQQPGQSLTLIATANQGSEATYESGFVIDKFPISRPNLTFSTLTVSNMSPEDSSIYLCSVAGQGAEKLFFGSGTQLSVL.

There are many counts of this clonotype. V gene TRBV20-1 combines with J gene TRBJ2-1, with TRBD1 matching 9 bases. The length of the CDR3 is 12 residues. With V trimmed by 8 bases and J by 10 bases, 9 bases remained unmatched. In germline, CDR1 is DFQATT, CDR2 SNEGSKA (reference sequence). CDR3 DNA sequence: TGCAGTCCACTCAGGACAGGGGTCGAGCAGTTCTTC. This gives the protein CSPLRTGVEQFF.

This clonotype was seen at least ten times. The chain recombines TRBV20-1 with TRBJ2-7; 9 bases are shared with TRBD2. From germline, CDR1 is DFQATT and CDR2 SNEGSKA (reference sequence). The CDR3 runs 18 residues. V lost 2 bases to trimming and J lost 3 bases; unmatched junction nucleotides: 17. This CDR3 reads CSARPQGSYSGGFYEQYF. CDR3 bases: TGCAGTGCTAGACCCCAAGGAAGCTATAGCGGGGGATTCTACGAGCAGTACTTC.

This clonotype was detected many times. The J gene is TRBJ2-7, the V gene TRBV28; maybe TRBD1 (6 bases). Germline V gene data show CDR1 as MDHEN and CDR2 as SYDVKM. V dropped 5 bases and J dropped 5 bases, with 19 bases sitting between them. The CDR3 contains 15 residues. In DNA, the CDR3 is TGTGCCAGCAGTCCCCCCGCACAGGGTCGCAACGAGCAGTACTTC. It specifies CASSPPAQGRNEQYF.

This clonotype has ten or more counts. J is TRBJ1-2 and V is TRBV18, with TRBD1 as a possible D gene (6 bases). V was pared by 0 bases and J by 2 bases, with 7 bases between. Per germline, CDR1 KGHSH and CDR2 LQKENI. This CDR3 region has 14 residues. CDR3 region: CASSPPTGNYGYTF. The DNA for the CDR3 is TGTGCCAGCTCACCACCTACAGGGAACTATGGCTACACCTTC.

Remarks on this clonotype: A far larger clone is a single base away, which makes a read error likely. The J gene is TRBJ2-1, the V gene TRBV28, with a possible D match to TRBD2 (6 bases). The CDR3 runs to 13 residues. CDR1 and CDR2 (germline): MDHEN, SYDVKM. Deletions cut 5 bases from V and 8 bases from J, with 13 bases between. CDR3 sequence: CASSESLADEQFF. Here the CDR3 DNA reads TGTGCCAGCAGTGAGTCATTAGCGGATGAGCAGTTCTTC.

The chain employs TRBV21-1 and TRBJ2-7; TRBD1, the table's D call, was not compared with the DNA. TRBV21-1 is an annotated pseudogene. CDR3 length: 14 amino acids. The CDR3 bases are TGTGCCAGCATCCCGGGACAAGGCTCCTACGAGCAGTACTTC. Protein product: CASIPGQGSYEQYF.

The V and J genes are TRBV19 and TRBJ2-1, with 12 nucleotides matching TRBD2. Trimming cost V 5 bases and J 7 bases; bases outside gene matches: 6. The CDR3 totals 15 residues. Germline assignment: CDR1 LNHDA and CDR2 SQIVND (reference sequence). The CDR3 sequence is CASSPLAGGGNEQFF. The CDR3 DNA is TGTGCCAGTAGTCCCCTAGCGGGAGGGGGAAATGAGCAGTTCTTC.

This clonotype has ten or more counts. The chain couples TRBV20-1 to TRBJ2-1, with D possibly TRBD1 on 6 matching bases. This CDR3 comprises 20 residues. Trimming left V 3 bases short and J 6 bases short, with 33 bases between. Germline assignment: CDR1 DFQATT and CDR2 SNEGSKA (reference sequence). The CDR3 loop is CSASHREFDKGALRGNEQFF. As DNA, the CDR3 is TGCAGTGCTAGTCACAGGGAATTCGATAAGGGAGCCCTCCGAGGCAATGAGCAGTTCTTC.

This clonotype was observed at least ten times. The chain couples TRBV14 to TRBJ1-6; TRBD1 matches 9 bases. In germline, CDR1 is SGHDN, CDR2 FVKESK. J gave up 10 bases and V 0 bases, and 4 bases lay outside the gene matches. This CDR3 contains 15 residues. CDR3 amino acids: CASSQETGGRSPLHF. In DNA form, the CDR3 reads TGTGCCAGCAGCCAAGAGACAGGGGGAAGGTCACCCCTCCACTTT.

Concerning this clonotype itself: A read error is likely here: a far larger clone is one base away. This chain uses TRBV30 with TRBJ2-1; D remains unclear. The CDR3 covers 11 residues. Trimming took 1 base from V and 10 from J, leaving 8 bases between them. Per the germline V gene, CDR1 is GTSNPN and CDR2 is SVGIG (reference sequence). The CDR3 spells CAWSGPYEQFF. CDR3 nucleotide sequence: TGTGCCTGGAGTGGGCCGTACGAGCAGTTCTTC.

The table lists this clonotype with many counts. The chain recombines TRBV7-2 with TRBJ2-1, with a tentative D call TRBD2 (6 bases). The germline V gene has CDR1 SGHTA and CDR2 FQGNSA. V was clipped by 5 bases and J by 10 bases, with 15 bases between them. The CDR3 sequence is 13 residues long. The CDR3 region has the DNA TGTGCCAGCAGCACCCGACTAGGCTGGGAGCAGTTCTTC. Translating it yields CASSTRLGWEQFF.

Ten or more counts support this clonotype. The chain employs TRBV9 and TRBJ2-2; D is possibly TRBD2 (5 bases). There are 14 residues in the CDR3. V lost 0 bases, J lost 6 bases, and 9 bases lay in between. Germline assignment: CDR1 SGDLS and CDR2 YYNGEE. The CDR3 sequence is CASSVANGAGELFF. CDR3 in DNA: TGTGCCAGCAGCGTAGCGAACGGGGCCGGGGAGCTGTTTTTT.

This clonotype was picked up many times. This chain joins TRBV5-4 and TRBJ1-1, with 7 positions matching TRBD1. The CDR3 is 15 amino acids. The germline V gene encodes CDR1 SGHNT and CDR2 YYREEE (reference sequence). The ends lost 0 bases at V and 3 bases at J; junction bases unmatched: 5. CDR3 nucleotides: TGTGCCAGCAGCTTGGGGGGACAGCCATACACTGAAGCTTTCTTT. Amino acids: CASSLGGQPYTEAFF.

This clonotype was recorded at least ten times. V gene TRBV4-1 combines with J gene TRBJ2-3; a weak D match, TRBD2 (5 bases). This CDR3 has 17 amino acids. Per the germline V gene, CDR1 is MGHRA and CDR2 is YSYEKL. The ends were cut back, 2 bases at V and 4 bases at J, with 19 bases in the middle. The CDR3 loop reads CASSQNPPQRNPDTQYF. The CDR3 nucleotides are TGCGCCAGCAGCCAAAATCCCCCGCAGCGGAATCCAGATACGCAGTATTTT.

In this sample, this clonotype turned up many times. CDR3 amino acids: CASSIWDRGLTGELFF. The CDR3 nucleotides read TGTGCCAGCAGCATTTGGGACAGGGGGCTCACCGGGGAGCTGTTTTTT. The chain has TRBV5-6 and TRBJ2-2; the match to TRBD1 covers 12 bases. This CDR3 is 16 amino acids long. Per the germline V gene, CDR1 is SGHDT and CDR2 is YYEEEE. The ends lost 4 bases at V and 4 bases at J; junction bases unmatched: 5.

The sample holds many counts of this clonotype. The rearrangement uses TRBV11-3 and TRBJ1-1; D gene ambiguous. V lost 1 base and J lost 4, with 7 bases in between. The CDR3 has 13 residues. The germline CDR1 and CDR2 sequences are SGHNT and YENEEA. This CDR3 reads CASSLGVGTEAFF. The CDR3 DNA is TGTGCCAGCAGCTTAGGAGTGGGCACTGAAGCTTTCTTT. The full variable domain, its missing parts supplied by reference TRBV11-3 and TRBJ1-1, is EAGVVQSPRYKIIEKKQPVAFWCNPISGHNTLYWYLQNLGQGPELLIRYENEEAVDDSQLPKDRFSAERLKGVDSTLKIQPAELGDSAVYLCASSLGVGTEAFFGQGTRLTVV.

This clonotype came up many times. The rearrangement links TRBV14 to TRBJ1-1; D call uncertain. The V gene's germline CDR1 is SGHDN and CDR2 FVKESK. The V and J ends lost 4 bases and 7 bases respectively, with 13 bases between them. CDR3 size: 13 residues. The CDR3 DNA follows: TGTGCCAGCAGCCCACTCATGTACCTTGAAGCTTTCTTT. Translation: CASSPLMYLEAFF.

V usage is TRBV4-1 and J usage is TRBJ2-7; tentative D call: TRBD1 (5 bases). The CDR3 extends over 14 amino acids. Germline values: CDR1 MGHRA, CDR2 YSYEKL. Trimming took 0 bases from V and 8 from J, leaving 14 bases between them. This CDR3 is CASSQEKGPWQQYF. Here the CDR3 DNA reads TGCGCCAGCAGCCAAGAAAAGGGGCCCTGGCAGCAGTACTTC.

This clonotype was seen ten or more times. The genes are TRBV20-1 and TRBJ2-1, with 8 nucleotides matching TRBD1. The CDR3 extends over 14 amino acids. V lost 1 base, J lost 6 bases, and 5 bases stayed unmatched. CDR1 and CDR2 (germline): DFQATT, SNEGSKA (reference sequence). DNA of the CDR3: TGCAGTGCTAGAGCGGGACAGGCGGCCAATGAGCAGTTCTTC. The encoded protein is CSARAGQAANEQFF.

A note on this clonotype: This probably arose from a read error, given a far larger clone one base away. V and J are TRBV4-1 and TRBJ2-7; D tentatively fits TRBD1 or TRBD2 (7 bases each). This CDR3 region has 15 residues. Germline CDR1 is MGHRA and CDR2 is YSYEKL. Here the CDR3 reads CTSSQEQGGLYEQYF. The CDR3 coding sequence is TGCACCAGCAGCCAAGAGCAGGGGGGGCTCTACGAGCAGTACTTC.

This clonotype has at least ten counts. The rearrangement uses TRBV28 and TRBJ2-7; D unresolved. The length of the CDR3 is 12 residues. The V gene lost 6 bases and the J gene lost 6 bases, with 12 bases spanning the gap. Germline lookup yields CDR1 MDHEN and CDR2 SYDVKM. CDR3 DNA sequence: TGTGCCAGCAGCCCCCACGCTTTCGAGCAGTACTTC. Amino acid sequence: CASSPHAFEQYF.

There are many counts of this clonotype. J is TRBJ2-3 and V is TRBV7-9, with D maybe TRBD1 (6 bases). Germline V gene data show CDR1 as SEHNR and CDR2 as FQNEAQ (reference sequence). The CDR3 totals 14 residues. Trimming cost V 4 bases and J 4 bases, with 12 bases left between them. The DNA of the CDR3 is TGTGCCAGCAGCTCAACAGGGACCCCAGATACGCAGTATTTT. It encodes CASSSTGTPDTQYF.

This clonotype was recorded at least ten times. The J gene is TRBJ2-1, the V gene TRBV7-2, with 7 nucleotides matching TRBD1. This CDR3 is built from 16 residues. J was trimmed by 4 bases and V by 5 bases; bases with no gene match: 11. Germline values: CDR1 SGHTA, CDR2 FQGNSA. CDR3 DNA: TGTGCCAGCAGCCCACATGTCGGGACAGCATACAATGAGCAGTTCTTC. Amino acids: CASSPHVGTAYNEQFF.